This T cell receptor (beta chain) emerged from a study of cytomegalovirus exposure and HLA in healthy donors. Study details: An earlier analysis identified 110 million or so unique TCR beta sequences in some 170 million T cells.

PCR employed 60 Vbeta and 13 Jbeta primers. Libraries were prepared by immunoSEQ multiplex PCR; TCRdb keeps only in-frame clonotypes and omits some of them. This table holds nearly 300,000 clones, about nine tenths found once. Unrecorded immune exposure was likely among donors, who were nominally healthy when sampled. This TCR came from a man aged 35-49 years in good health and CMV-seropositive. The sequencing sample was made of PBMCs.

CDR3 sequence: CASSRGIEETQYF. For the CDR3, the DNA is TGTGCCAGCAGCAGGGGGATCGAGGAGACCCAGTACTTC. The chain employs TRBV2 and TRBJ2-5, with 7 positions matching TRBD1. V lost 6 bases and J lost 5; bases outside the gene matches: 6. Germline V gives CDR1 SNHLY, CDR2 FYNNEI. The CDR3 runs to 13 residues.